A single sample gave rise to the 16 T cell receptor beta chains below, sequenced in a study of blood T cell repertoires in COVID-19. Libraries were prepared by immunoSEQ multiplex PCR; TCRdb keeps only in-frame clonotypes and omits some of them. The table records 95,000 to 120,000 clones, roughly 80% of them present only once. The sample consisted of peripheral blood. The receptors were sampled from a man aged 50 to 59 with acute or convalescent COVID-19.

This chain connects TRBV30 to TRBJ2-3; 12 bases line up with TRBD2. This CDR3 is built from 17 residues. Germline assignment: CDR1 GTSNPN and CDR2 SVGIG (reference sequence). Unmatched junction bases numbered 9, after V lost 0 bases and J lost 5 bases. DNA of the CDR3: TGTGCCTGGAGTGTAAGGCTAGCGGGGGGGCCCGTAGATACGCAGTATTTT. Residues: CAWSVRLAGGPVDTQYF.

The rearrangement joins TRBV5-6 to TRBJ1-4; 7 bases fit TRBD1. Germline lookup yields CDR1 SGHDT and CDR2 YYEEEE. This CDR3 has 16 amino acids. Trimming cost V 2 bases and J 4 bases; bases outside gene matches: 8. CDR3 sequence: CASSFGTGTVNEKLFF. In nucleotides, the CDR3 is TGTGCCAGCAGCTTCGGGACCGGGACAGTTAATGAAAAACTGTTTTTT.

The J gene is TRBJ1-2, the V gene TRBV18; 10 positions agree with TRBD1. The V gene end was trimmed by 3 bases and the J gene end by 1 base; junction bases not matched to a gene: 2. Germline CDR1 and CDR2: KGHSH and LQKENI. There are 15 residues in the CDR3. The CDR3 DNA reads TGTGCCAGCTCACCGGGGACAGGGGTTAACTATGGCTACACCTTC. Encoded protein: CASSPGTGVNYGYTF.

This clone was observed a handful of times. The chain links TRBV6-5 to TRBJ2-4; perhaps TRBD1 as D (5 bases). V lost 7 bases and J 5 bases, leaving 9 bases between the germline ends. Germline CDR1 reads MNHEY; CDR2 reads SVGAGI. This CDR3 region has 12 residues. The CDR3 bases are TGTGCCAGCAAGGGGCCGGAAAACATTCAGTACTTC. It translates to CASKGPENIQYF.

The chain employs TRBV5-1 and TRBJ1-1; D not resolved. Germline lookup yields CDR1 SGHRS and CDR2 YFSETQ. Trimming removed 4 bases at V and 11 bases at J, with 18 bases between. The CDR3 loop spans 13 amino acids. In DNA, the CDR3 is TGCGCCAGCAGCCTAGAAACGAGGGTTGAGGCTTTCTTT. Translated, it gives CASSLETRVEAFF.

The rearrangement joins TRBV29-1 to TRBJ2-1; tentatively, D is TRBD1 (6 bases). Trimming pared 0 bases from V and 2 bases from J, leaving 14 bases between. CDR3 length equals 16 residues. From germline, CDR1 is SQVTM and CDR2 ANQGSEA. The CDR3 protein is CSVEDRRGIPYNEQFF. DNA of the CDR3: TGCAGCGTTGAAGATCGCAGGGGAATCCCCTACAATGAGCAGTTCTTC.

The chain is built from TRBV2 and TRBJ1-6; 9 positions agree with TRBD1. Germline CDR1 SNHLY, CDR2 FYNNEI. The CDR3 covers 18 residues. V lost 4 bases and J lost 8; bases outside the gene matches: 15. The CDR3 coding sequence is TGTGCCAGCAGTGGGGGCTTTGGGACAGGGAATTTGGATTCACCCCTCCACTTT. It specifies CASSGGFGTGNLDSPLHF.

This sequence joins TRBV28 and TRBJ1-4, with TRBD1 matching over 8 bases. The V gene's germline CDR1 is MDHEN and CDR2 SYDVKM. CDR3 size: 12 residues. The ends lost 4 bases at V and 14 bases at J; junction bases unmatched: 6. The DNA of the CDR3 is TGTGCCAGCAGTTGGACAGGGAGTAGGCTGTTTTTT. It yields the protein CASSWTGSRLFF. Full variable domain (missing parts from reference TRBV28 and TRBJ1-4): DVKVTQSSRYLVKRTGEKVFLECVQDMDHENMFWYRQDPGLGLRLIYFSYDVKMKEKGDIPEGYSVSREKKERFSLILESASTNQTSMYLCASSWTGSRLFFGSGTQLSVL.

The rearrangement uses TRBV10-3 and TRBJ1-6; 7 bases map to TRBD1. V lost 10 bases and J lost 6; bases outside the gene matches: 6. This CDR3 contains 13 residues. From germline, CDR1 is ENHRY and CDR2 SYGVKD. CDR3 DNA sequence: TGTGCCACCCTGGGACAGATTAATTCACCCCTCCACTTT. Its protein is CATLGQINSPLHF.

This chain uses TRBV5-6 with TRBJ1-5; a possible D gene is TRBD1 (6 bases). CDR1 and CDR2 from the germline V gene are SGHDT and YYEEEE. The CDR3 runs 16 residues. Trimming stripped 2 bases from V and 2 bases from J, with 14 bases between. CDR3 protein: CASSFGATGGNQPQHF. For the CDR3, the DNA is TGTGCCAGCAGCTTCGGGGCGACAGGTGGCAATCAGCCCCAGCATTTT.

This sequence joins TRBV25-1 and TRBJ1-6, with no clear D. Deletions cut 4 bases from V and 0 bases from J, with 13 bases between. CDR1 is MGHDK and CDR2 is SYGVNS in the germline V gene. The CDR3 is 17 amino acids. The CDR3 protein is CASSGPGRSSYNSPLHF. In DNA, the CDR3 is TGTGCCAGCAGTGGCCCGGGGAGGAGCTCCTATAATTCACCCCTCCACTTT.

The rearrangement joins TRBV10-3 to TRBJ1-2, with 8 bases fitting TRBD1. Germline assignment: CDR1 ENHRY and CDR2 SYGVKD. The junction had 8 bases not matched to a gene; V was cut back by 3 bases and J by 5 bases. The CDR3 covers 15 residues. DNA for the CDR3: TGTGCCATCAGTGATTATCAGGGGGCTGGTTATGGCTACACCTTC. It translates to CAISDYQGAGYGYTF.

There are a few counts of this clone. The J gene is TRBJ1-2, the V gene TRBV24-1; 8 bases match TRBD1. The CDR3 runs 13 residues. J lost 7 bases, V lost 6 bases, and 6 bases had no gene match. Germline loops: CDR1 KGHDR, CDR2 SFDVKD. In DNA form, the CDR3 reads TGTGCCACCAGTCGACAGGGGCAAGCTGGCTACACCTTC. Protein: CATSRQGQAGYTF.

V usage is TRBV6-6 and J usage is TRBJ1-4; 10 nucleotides match TRBD1. V was pared by 6 bases and J by 7 bases, with 5 bases of the junction left unmatched. CDR3 length equals 14 residues. Germline V lookup: CDR1 MNHNY, CDR2 SVGAGI (reference sequence). CDR3 DNA sequence: TGTGCCAGCAGGGGGGACAGGGGCGGTGAAAAACTGTTTTTT. Translated, it gives CASRGDRGGEKLFF.

The CDR3 DNA reads as TGTGCCAGCAGTTACTCTGGGGGCACGCAGTATTTT. Its translation: CASSYSGGTQYF. The chain employs TRBV6-2 or TRBV6-3 and TRBJ2-3; a possible D gene is TRBD1 (6 bases). The ends were cut back, 0 bases at V and 9 bases at J, with 7 bases in the middle. The CDR3 contains 12 residues. Looked up from germline, CDR1 is MNHEY and CDR2 is SVGEGT.

The chain employs TRBV5-1 and TRBJ2-7; TRBD1 matches at 10 bases. CDR1 is SGHRS and CDR2 is YFSETQ in the germline V gene. V lost 4 bases, J lost 3 bases, and 4 bases stayed unmatched. The CDR3 contains 14 residues. As DNA, the CDR3 is TGCGCCAGCAGCCTGGGACAGGGGATCTACGAGCAGTACTTC. This gives the protein CASSLGQGIYEQYF. The variable domain in full, completed from reference TRBV5-1 and TRBJ2-7, reads KAGVTQTPRYLIKTRGQQVTLSCSPISGHRSVSWYQQTPGQGLQFLFEYFSETQRNKGNFPGRFSGRQFSNSRSEMNVSTLELGDSALYLCASSLGQGIYEQYFGPGTRLTVT.